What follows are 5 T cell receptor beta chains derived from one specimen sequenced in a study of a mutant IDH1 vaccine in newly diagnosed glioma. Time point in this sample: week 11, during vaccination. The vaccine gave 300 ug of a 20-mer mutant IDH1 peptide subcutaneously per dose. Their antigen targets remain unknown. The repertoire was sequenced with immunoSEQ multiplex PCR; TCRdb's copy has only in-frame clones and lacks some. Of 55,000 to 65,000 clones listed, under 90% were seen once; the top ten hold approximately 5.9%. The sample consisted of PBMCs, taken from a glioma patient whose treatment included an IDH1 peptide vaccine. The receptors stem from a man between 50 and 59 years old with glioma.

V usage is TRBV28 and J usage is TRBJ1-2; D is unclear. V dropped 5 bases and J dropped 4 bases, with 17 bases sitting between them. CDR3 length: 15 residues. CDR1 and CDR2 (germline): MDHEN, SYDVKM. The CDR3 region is CASSSLSRRSYGYTF. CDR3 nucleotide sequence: TGTGCCAGCAGTAGCCTCTCCAGACGAAGCTATGGCTACACCTTC.

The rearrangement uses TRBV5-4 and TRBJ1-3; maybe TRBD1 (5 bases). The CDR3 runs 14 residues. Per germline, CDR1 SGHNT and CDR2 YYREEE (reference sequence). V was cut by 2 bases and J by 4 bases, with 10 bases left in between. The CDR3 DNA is TGTGCCAGCAGCTTAGGGGCCACAGGAAACACCATATATTTT. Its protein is CASSLGATGNTIYF.

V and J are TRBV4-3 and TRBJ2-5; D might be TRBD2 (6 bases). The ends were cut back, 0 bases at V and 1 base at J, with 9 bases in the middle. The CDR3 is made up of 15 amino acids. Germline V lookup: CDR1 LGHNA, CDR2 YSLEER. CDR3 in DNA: TGCGCCAGCAGCCAAGAGCGCGGGGCCCAAGAGACCCAGTACTTC. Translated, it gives CASSQERGAQETQYF.

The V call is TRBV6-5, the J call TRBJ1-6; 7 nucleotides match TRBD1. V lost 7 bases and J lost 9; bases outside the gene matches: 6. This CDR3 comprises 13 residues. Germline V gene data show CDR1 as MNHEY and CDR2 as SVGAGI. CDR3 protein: CASKRQGGSPLHF. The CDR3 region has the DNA TGTGCCAGCAAGCGGCAGGGGGGTTCACCCCTCCACTTT.

For the CDR3, the DNA is TGTGCCAGCAGCCAAGGGTTCCGGGACACTGAAGCTTTCTTT. Translating it yields CASSQGFRDTEAFF. This chain joins TRBV7-8 and TRBJ1-1, with D unclear. This CDR3 region has 14 residues. Germline CDR1 reads SGHVS; CDR2 reads FQNEAQ. V shed 5 bases and J shed 3 bases, with 13 bases lying between them.